The 24 T cell receptor beta chains listed next were all sequenced from one sample in a study of identical twins. TCRdb redid the calling of the 5' RACE reads with MiXCR, one entry per CDR3 protein. The sample lists about 700,000 distinct CDR3 sequences; 6% to 6.5% were seen once. The specimen sequenced was naive T cells sorted from blood. These receptors were taken from a man younger than 35 in good health.

The chain couples TRBV25-1 to TRBJ1-1, with a possible D match to TRBD1 (6 bases). V lost 7 bases, J lost 6 bases, and 15 bases lay in between. This CDR3 comprises 13 residues. Per the germline V gene, CDR1 is MGHDK and CDR2 is SYGVNS. This CDR3 is CASTGEGGPEAFF. The CDR3 DNA is TGTGCCAGCACCGGGGAGGGGGGGCCTGAAGCTTTCTTT.

This clonotype was recorded at least ten times. This sequence joins TRBV12-3 or TRBV12-4 and TRBJ2-5, with TRBD2 matching 9 bases. The CDR3 spans 16 residues. Trimming cost V 3 bases and J 3 bases; bases outside gene matches: 8. This CDR3 reads CASSFGGLAGKETQYF. In DNA form, the CDR3 reads TGTGCCAGCAGTTTTGGGGGGCTAGCGGGAAAAGAGACCCAGTACTTC.

This clonotype was found many times. The chain employs TRBV5-6 and TRBJ2-1; weak D call: TRBD1 (5 bases). This CDR3 contains 17 residues. Germline-derived CDR1 and CDR2 are SGHDT and YYEEEE. The V gene lost 3 bases and the J gene lost 0 bases, with 16 bases spanning the gap. This CDR3 reads CASSYRSTGSSYNEQFF. CDR3 nucleotides: TGTGCCAGCAGCTACCGATCAACAGGCAGCTCCTACAATGAGCAGTTCTTC.

This clonotype showed up just a few times. The chain combines TRBV6-5 with TRBJ2-5; D possibly corresponds to TRBD1 (5 bases). The CDR3 spans 15 residues. Germline V gene data show CDR1 as MNHEY and CDR2 as SVGAGI. The germline V and J ends were trimmed by 4 bases and 3 bases, with 15 bases remaining between them. The CDR3 spells CASSFPGQGKETQYF. The CDR3 DNA is TGTGCCAGCAGTTTCCCCGGGCAGGGAAAAGAGACCCAGTACTTC.

A few counts support this clonotype. The J gene is TRBJ2-3, the V gene TRBV24-1; tentative D call: TRBD2 (5 bases). The CDR3 is 13 residues long. Germline CDR1 and CDR2: KGHDR and SFDVKD. Trimming removed 5 bases from V and 5 bases from J, with 10 bases in between. The CDR3 DNA follows: TGTGCCACCAGTGGCTTAGGAGGAGATACGCAGTATTTT. Protein sequence: CATSGLGGDTQYF.

The sample holds many counts of this clonotype. The V call is TRBV20-1, the J call TRBJ2-7; D gene uncertain. CDR1 is DFQATT and CDR2 is SNEGSKA in the germline V gene (reference sequence). The CDR3 has 13 residues. V lost 6 bases and J 2 bases, leaving 14 bases between the germline ends. The chain's CDR3 is CSAHRYQTYEQYF. For the CDR3, the DNA is TGCAGTGCCCACCGCTACCAGACCTACGAGCAGTACTTC.

This sequence joins TRBV28 and TRBJ2-4, with D unresolved. CDR3 size: 18 residues. Germline V gene data show CDR1 as MDHEN and CDR2 as SYDVKM. Trimming took 4 bases from V and 0 from J, leaving 19 bases between them. Written as DNA, the CDR3 is TGTGCCAGCAGTTACCTACTTACAGAGCCGCTAGCCAAAAACATTCAGTACTTC. Amino acids: CASSYLLTEPLAKNIQYF.

This clonotype has at least ten counts. The chain has TRBV19 and TRBJ1-1; no clear D gene. The CDR3 totals 13 residues. Germline V gene lookup returns CDR1 LNHDA and CDR2 SQIVND (reference sequence). Between the trimmed V and J ends, which lost 2 bases and 0 bases, there was a span of 4 bases. The CDR3 DNA sequence: TGTGCCAGTAGTATATCCCTGAACACTGAAGCTTTCTTT. The encoded protein is CASSISLNTEAFF.

This clonotype was found many times. This chain uses TRBV15 with TRBJ1-5; D call uncertain. Germline V gene data show CDR1 as LNHNV and CDR2 as YYDKDF (reference sequence). The CDR3 spans 15 residues. V shed 0 bases and J shed 7 bases, with 13 bases lying between them. CDR3 in DNA: TGTGCCACCAGCAGAGATCAGGTAACTGGACAGCCCCAGCATTTT. The encoded protein is CATSRDQVTGQPQHF.

This clonotype has a count of ten or more. The genes are TRBV6-1 and TRBJ1-4; D remains ambiguous. Deletions cut 4 bases from V and 5 bases from J, with 17 bases between. The CDR3 is 16 residues long. CDR1 is MNHNS, CDR2 SASEGT, per germline. The CDR3, as DNA: TGTGCCAGCAGTGTAACACCGGGCCGCGGAAATGAAAAACTGTTTTTT. Residues: CASSVTPGRGNEKLFF.

This clonotype was counted ten times or more. This chain joins TRBV7-9 and TRBJ2-1; TRBD1 aligns across 8 bases. This CDR3 region has 17 residues. V dropped 5 bases and J dropped 6; count of bases not matched to a gene: 15. CDR1 is SEHNR and CDR2 is FQNEAQ in the germline V gene (reference sequence). CDR3 DNA sequence: TGTGCCAGCAGCCCTAGGGGGACAGGACAAAGCACCAATGAGCAGTTCTTC. Translated, it gives CASSPRGTGQSTNEQFF. Looking up the rest from reference TRBV7-9 and TRBJ2-1 gives the full variable domain: DTGVSQNPRHKITKRGQNVTFRCDPISEHNRLYWYRQTLGQGPEFLTYFQNEAQLEKSRLLSDRFSAERPKGSFSTLEIQRTEQGDSAMYLCASSPRGTGQSTNEQFFGPGTRLTVL.

J is TRBJ2-7 and V is TRBV3-1; no reliable D call. Germline values: CDR1 LGHDT, CDR2 YNNKEL (reference sequence). Trimming took off 0 bases at V and 4 bases at J, with 7 bases between the two ends. This CDR3 spans 13 amino acids. For the CDR3, the DNA is TGTGCCAGCAGCCAAGAGGCTAGGTACGAGCAGTACGTC. This encodes CASSQEARYEQYV.

This clonotype came up a few times. CDR3 DNA: TGCAGTGCTACCTTCCGGCGGGGCCCCCCCTACGAGCAGTACTTC. It encodes CSATFRRGPPYEQYF. V is TRBV20-1 and J is TRBJ2-7, with a possible D match to TRBD2 (6 bases). Germline CDR1 and CDR2: DFQATT and SNEGSKA (reference sequence). The CDR3 extends over 15 amino acids. The V and J ends lost 4 bases and 2 bases respectively, with 18 bases between them.

The CDR3 nucleotides are TGTGCCAGCAGTTTTTTCCGGGGCCACAAAGAAGCTTTCTTT. It specifies CASSFFRGHKEAFF. The chain couples TRBV27 to TRBJ1-1, with a possible D match to TRBD1 (5 bases). Germline assignment: CDR1 MNHEY and CDR2 SMNVEV (reference sequence). Trimming stripped 3 bases from V and 8 bases from J, with 16 bases between. The CDR3 totals 14 residues.

The chain recombines TRBV7-7 with TRBJ2-3; D unresolved. CDR1 and CDR2 from the germline V gene are SSHAT and FNYEAQ (reference sequence). This CDR3 has 14 amino acids. The V and J ends lost 4 bases and 4 bases respectively, with 12 bases between them. CDR3 nucleotides: TGTGCCAGCAGCTCTGGGGTTGCGGCAGATACGCAGTATTTT. Translating gives CASSSGVAADTQYF.

This clonotype was counted at least ten times. The rearrangement links TRBV5-8 to TRBJ1-5; D is unclear. Per germline, CDR1 SGHTS and CDR2 YDEGEE. The CDR3 has 14 residues. V shed 4 bases and J shed 1 base, with 9 bases lying between them. CDR3 sequence (DNA): TGTGCCAGCAGCCGACGACGGAGCAATCAGCCCCAGCATTTT. As protein: CASSRRRSNQPQHF.

This clonotype came up a few times. The chain couples TRBV19 to TRBJ2-1; D call uncertain. The CDR3 consists of 11 residues. V was clipped by 7 bases and J by 5 bases, with 6 bases between them. Germline V gene sequence: CDR1 LNHDA, CDR2 SQIVND (reference sequence). CDR3 loop: CASNLDNEQFF. CDR3 DNA sequence: TGTGCCAGTAACCTAGACAATGAGCAGTTCTTC.

The chain combines TRBV7-9 with TRBJ2-1, with D possibly being TRBD2 (5 bases). The CDR3 sequence is 12 residues long. V was trimmed by 5 bases and J by 8 bases, leaving 10 bases between them. Germline CDR1 reads SEHNR; CDR2 reads FQNEAQ (reference sequence). The DNA for the CDR3 is TGTGCCAGCAGCCCGGCGCGGGATGAGCAGTTCTTC. Protein sequence: CASSPARDEQFF.

This clonotype showed up just a few times. This chain links TRBV30 with TRBJ1-1; D is undetermined. Trimming took off 0 bases at V and 5 bases at J, with 10 bases between the two ends. The length of the CDR3 is 13 residues. The germline CDR1 and CDR2 sequences are GTSNPN and SVGIG (reference sequence). CDR3 DNA sequence: TGTGCCTGGAGTGTAGTCGGCGGGACTGAAGCTTTCTTT. Its protein product is CAWSVVGGTEAFF. Supplemented by reference TRBV30 and TRBJ1-1, the full variable domain reads SQTIHQWPATLVQPVGSPLSLECTVEGTSNPNLYWYRQAAGRGLQLLFYSVGIGQISSEVPQNLSASRPQDRQFILSSKKLLLSDSGFYLCAWSVVGGTEAFFGQGTRLTVV.

A few counts support this clonotype. The chain links TRBV4-1 to TRBJ1-2; D is possibly TRBD1 (5 bases). The V gene lost 4 bases and the J gene lost 7 bases, with 16 bases spanning the gap. Germline assignment: CDR1 MGHRA and CDR2 YSYEKL. The CDR3 length is 14 residues. The CDR3 here is CASSPHSGMSGYTF. The CDR3 bases are TGCGCCAGCAGCCCCCACTCAGGGATGAGTGGCTACACCTTC.

This clonotype appeared a few times. The chain carries TRBV18 and TRBJ2-2; D not certain. CDR3 length: 15 amino acids. Trimming pared 3 bases from V and 4 bases from J, leaving 12 bases between. In germline, CDR1 is KGHSH, CDR2 LQKENI. CDR3 residues: CASSPGTQSTGELFF. Written as DNA, the CDR3 is TGTGCCAGCTCACCGGGAACGCAGTCCACCGGGGAGCTGTTTTTT.

The rearrangement uses TRBV20-1 and TRBJ2-1; D unresolved. Trimming took off 1 base at V and 10 bases at J, with 11 bases between the two ends. The CDR3 has 12 residues. Looked up from germline, CDR1 is DFQATT and CDR2 is SNEGSKA (reference sequence). The CDR3 DNA sequence: TGCAGTGCTAGAGCCTCGGGTAGCGAGCAGTTCTTC. Amino acids: CSARASGSEQFF.

This clonotype occurred many times. The rearrangement links TRBV7-9 to TRBJ1-1, with D tentatively TRBD1 (6 bases). Germline V gives CDR1 SEHNR, CDR2 FQNEAQ (reference sequence). The CDR3 covers 15 residues. Trimming left V 5 bases short and J 3 bases short, with 16 bases between. The CDR3 sequence is CASSPWGGADTEAFF. The CDR3 coding sequence is TGTGCCAGCAGCCCCTGGGGGGGGGCGGACACTGAAGCTTTCTTT.

The chain combines TRBV11-1 with TRBJ2-1; 9 positions agree with TRBD2. J gave up 10 bases and V 8 bases, and 6 bases lay outside the gene matches. CDR1 SGHAT and CDR2 FQDESV come from the germline V gene (reference sequence). This CDR3 spans 12 amino acids. CDR3 protein: CASLAGLGEQFF. The DNA of the CDR3 is TGTGCCAGCCTAGCGGGACTGGGAGAGCAGTTCTTC.